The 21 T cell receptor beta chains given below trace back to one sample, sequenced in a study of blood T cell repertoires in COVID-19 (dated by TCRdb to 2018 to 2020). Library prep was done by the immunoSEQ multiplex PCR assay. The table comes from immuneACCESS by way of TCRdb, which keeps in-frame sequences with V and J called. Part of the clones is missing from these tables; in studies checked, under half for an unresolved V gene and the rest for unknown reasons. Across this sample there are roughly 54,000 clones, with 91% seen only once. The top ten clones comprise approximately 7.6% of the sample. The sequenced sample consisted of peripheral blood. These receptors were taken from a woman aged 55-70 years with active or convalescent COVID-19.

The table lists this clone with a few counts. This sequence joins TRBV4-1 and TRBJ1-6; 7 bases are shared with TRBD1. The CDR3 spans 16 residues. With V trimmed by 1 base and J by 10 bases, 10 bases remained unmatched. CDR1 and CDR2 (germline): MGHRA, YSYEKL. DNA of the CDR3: TGCGCCAGCAGCCAAGGTCGACAGGGTGTAGGATCACCCCTCCACTTT. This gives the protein CASSQGRQGVGSPLHF.

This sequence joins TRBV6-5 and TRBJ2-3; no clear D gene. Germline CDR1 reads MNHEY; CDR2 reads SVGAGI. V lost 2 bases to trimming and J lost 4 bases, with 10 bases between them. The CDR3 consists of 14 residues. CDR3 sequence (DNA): TGTGCCAGCAGTTACACAAGCGAGGCAGATACGCAGTATTTT. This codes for CASSYTSEADTQYF.

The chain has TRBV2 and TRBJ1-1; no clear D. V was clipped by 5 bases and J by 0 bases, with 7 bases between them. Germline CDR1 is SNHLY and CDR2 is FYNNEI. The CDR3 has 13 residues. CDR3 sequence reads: CASSTTVNTEAFF. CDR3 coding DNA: TGTGCCAGCAGTACCACAGTGAACACTGAAGCTTTCTTT.

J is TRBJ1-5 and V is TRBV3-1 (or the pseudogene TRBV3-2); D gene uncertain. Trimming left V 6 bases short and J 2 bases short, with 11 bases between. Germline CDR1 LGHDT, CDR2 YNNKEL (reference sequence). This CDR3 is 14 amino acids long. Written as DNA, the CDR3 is TGTGCCAGCAGTGGGCAGGTCGGCAATCAGCCCCAGCATTTT. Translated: CASSGQVGNQPQHF.

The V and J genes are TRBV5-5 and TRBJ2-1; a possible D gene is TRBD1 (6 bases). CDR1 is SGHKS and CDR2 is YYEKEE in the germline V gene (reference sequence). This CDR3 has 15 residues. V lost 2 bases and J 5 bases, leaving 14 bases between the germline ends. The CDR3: CASSFRQRGNNEQFF. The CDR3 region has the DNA TGTGCCAGCAGCTTTCGCCAGAGGGGGAACAATGAGCAGTTCTTC. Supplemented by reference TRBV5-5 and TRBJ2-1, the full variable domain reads DAGVTQSPTHLIKTRGQQVTLRCSPISGHKSVSWYQQVLGQGPQFIFQYYEKEERGRGNFPDRFSARQFPNYSSELNVNALLLGDSALYLCASSFRQRGNNEQFFGPGTRLTVL.

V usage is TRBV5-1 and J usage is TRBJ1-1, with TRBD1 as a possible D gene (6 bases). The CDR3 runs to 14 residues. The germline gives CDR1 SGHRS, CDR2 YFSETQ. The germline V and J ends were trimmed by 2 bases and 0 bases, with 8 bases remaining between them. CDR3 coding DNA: TGCGCCAGCAGCTTCCAGGGGCTGAACACTGAAGCTTTCTTT. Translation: CASSFQGLNTEAFF.

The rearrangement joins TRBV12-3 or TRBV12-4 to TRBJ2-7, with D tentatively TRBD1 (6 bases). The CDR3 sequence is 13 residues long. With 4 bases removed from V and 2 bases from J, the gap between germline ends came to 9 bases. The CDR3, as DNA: TGTGCCAGCAGTTACAGGGCTACCTACGAGCAGTACTTC. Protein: CASSYRATYEQYF.

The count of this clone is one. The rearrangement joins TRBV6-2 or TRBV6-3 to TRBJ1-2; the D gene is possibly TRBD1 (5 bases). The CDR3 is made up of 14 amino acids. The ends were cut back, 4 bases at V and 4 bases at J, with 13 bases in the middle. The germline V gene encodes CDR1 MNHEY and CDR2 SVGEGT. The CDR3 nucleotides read TGTGCCAGCAGTTCCAGGGTCGTACCCTATGGCTACACCTTC. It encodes CASSSRVVPYGYTF.

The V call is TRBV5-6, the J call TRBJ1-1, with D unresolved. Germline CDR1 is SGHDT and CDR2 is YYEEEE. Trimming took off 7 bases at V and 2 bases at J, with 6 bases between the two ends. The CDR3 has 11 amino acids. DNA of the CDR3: TGTGCCAGCTCCTTAAACACTGAAGCTTTCTTT. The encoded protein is CASSLNTEAFF.

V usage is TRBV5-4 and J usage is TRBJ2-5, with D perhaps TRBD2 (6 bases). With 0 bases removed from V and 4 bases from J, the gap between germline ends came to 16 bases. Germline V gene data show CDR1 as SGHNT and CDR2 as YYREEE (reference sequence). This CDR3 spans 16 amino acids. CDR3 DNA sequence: TGTGCCAGCAGCTTGGGGGCGGGGAGCCTTGGAGAGACCCAGTACTTC. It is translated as CASSLGAGSLGETQYF.

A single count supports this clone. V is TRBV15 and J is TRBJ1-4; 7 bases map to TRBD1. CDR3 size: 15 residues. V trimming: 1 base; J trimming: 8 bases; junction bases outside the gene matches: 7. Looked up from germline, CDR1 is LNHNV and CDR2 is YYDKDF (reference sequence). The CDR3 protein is CATSRGTGGGEKLFF. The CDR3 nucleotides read TGTGCCACCAGCAGAGGGACAGGTGGAGGAGAAAAACTGTTTTTT.

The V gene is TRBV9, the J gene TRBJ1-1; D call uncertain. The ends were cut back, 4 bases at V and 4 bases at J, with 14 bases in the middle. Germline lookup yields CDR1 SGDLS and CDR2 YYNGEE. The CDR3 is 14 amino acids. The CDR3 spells CASSPFEVSTEAFF. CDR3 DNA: TGTGCCAGCAGCCCCTTTGAGGTGAGCACTGAAGCTTTCTTT. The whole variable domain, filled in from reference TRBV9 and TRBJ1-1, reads DSGVTQTPKHLITATGQRVTLRCSPRSGDLSVYWYQQSLDQGLQFLIQYYNGEERAKGNILERFSAQQFPDLHSELNLSSLELGDSALYFCASSPFEVSTEAFFGQGTRLTVV.

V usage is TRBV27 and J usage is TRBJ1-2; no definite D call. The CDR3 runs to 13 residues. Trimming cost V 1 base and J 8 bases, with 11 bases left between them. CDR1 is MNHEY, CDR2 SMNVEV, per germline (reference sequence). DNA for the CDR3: TGTGCCAGCAGTTTATACGCGGGTTCCGGCTACACCTTC. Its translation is CASSLYAGSGYTF.

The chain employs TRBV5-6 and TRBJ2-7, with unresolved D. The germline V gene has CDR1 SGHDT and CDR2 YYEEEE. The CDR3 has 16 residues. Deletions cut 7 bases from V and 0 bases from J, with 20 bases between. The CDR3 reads CASVYGLAPGSYEQYF. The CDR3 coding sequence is TGTGCCAGCGTTTATGGTTTGGCCCCTGGCTCCTACGAGCAGTACTTC.

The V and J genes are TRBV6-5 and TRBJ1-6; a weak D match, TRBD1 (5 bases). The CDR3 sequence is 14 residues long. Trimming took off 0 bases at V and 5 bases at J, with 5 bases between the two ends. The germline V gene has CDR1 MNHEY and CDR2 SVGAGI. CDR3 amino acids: CASSYSGDNSPLHF. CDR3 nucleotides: TGTGCCAGCAGTTACTCAGGGGATAATTCACCCCTCCACTTT.

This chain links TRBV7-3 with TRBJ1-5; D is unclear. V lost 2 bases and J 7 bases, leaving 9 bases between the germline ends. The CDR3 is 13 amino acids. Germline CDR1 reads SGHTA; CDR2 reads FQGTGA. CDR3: CASSLGRNQPQHF. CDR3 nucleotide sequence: TGTGCCAGCAGCTTAGGGAGAAACCAGCCCCAGCATTTT.

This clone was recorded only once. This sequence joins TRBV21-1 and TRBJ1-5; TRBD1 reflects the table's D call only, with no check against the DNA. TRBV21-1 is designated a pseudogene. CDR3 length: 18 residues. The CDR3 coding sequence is TGTGCCAGCAGCCACCGGACAGGCCGGATTGATAGCAATCAGCCCCAGCATTTT. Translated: CASSHRTGRIDSNQPQHF.

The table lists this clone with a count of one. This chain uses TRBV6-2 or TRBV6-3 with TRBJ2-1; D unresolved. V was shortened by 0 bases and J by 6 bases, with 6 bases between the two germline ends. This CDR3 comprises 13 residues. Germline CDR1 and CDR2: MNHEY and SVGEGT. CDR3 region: CASSYSIINEQFF. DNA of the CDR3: TGTGCCAGCAGTTACTCTATTATCAATGAGCAGTTCTTC.

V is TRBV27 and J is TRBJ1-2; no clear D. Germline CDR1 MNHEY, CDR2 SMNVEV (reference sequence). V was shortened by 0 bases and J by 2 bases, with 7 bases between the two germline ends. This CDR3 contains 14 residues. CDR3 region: CASSLSGVNYGYTF. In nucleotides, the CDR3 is TGTGCCAGCAGTTTATCGGGAGTCAACTATGGCTACACCTTC.

The CDR3 reads CASSFDAGQNKMAKNIQYF. The CDR3 DNA sequence: TGTGCCAGCAGCTTCGATGCGGGACAGAATAAAATGGCCAAAAACATTCAGTACTTC. The V call is TRBV7-2, the J call TRBJ2-4; weak D call: TRBD1 (7 bases). The CDR3 runs 19 residues. Germline loops: CDR1 SGHTA, CDR2 FQGNSA. Trimming shortened V by 3 bases and J by 1 base, and 22 bases separated the two germline ends.

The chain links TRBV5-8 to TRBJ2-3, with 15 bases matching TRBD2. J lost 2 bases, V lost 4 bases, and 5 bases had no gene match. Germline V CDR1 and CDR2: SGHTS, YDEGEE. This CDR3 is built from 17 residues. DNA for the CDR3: TGTGCCAGCAGCACCGGACTAGCGGGGGGGTACACAGATACGCAGTATTTT. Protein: CASSTGLAGGYTDTQYF.